This T cell receptor (beta chain) was sequenced during a study of CD8+CD57+ T cells in acquired aplastic anemia. Study-level background: Mean DNA quantity obtained from sorted CD4+ and CD8+ cells was 3.2 ug. On average, healthy donors gave 8.5 million to 14 million reads for CD4+ cells. Study-wide results and limits: In common between the patients and the controls were approximately 28 CD8+ CDR3 sequences.

For this clonotype: Its matching antigen is unknown.

Germline-derived CDR1 and CDR2 are DFQATT and SNEGSKA (reference sequence). CDR3 length equals 11 residues. Template material for TCR beta VDJ and CDR3 profiling consisted of genomic DNA. TCRdb ran MiXCR on the reads and lists one entry per CDR3 protein. The sample lists more than 150,000 distinct CDR3 sequences, around 45% occurring once. This receptor was identified in a human donor in good health. The specimen sequenced was sorted CD4+, CD8+, or CD8+CD57+ T cells (not recorded which) from PBMCs. This sequence joins TRBV20-1 and TRBJ2-3, with 8 nucleotides matching TRBD2. The DNA for the CDR3 is TGCAGCCTGACTAGCGCAGATACGCAGTATTTT. This gives the protein CSLTSADTQYF.